This T cell receptor (beta chain) emerged from a study of cytomegalovirus exposure and HLA in healthy donors. Background on the study: Samples from HLA-typed donors yielded about 85 million unique TCRs in an early data release.

A multiplex PCR was run with 60 Vbeta primers and 13 Jbeta primers. Original processing notes: As a later analysis found, there were about 80 million unique TCR beta chains, of which roughly 11 million were shared. Libraries were prepared by immunoSEQ multiplex PCR; TCRdb keeps only in-frame clonotypes and omits some of them. V and J calls plus clone size are reproduced from that table; the DNA served to infer D and trimming. The table shows 100,000 to 150,000 clones, with around 67% occurring only once. Trimming shortened V by 4 bases and J by 0 bases, and 22 bases separated the two germline ends. CDR3 length equals 18 residues. Germline lookup yields CDR1 SGHRS and CDR2 YFSETQ. General study results and limits: The productive fraction for most TCR beta V segments was about 87% or about 30% in an earlier analysis. Among the sequence variants, a highly shared cluster was likely an artifact of sequencing.

Worth noting for this clone: Its antigen is unidentified.

The chain links TRBV5-1 to TRBJ1-1, with D possibly matching TRBD1 (5 bases). Sequencing was performed on PBMCs. This receptor was taken from a woman aged 40 to 49 in good health and CMV-seropositive. The CDR3 is CASSLPGLQVTMNTEAFF. In DNA, the CDR3 is TGCGCCAGCAGCCTACCGGGACTCCAAGTTACCATGAACACTGAAGCTTTCTTT.